The 16 T cell receptor beta chains below come from one sample, sequenced in a study of cytomegalovirus exposure and HLA in healthy donors (dated by TCRdb to the late 2010s). The receptor library was made with the immunoSEQ multiplex PCR assay. The multiplex PCR relied on a mix of 60 forward primers for TCR Vbeta segments and 13 reverse primers for TCR Jbeta segments. TCRdb took over this immuneACCESS table, retaining in-frame rearrangements with V and J assigned. Such tables are incomplete; in checked studies, under half of the missing clones stem from an unresolved V gene, and the remainder is unexplained. This sample comprises about 150,000 clones, over 70% of them detected only once. Jointly, the top ten make up around 3.1% of the sample. Sequenced material: PBMCs. The receptors shown here come from a man in his forties in good health and CMV-seronegative.

The rearrangement joins TRBV28 to TRBJ1-2; TRBD1 matches at 7 bases. This CDR3 region has 16 residues. The germline V gene encodes CDR1 MDHEN and CDR2 SYDVKM. With V trimmed by 7 bases and J by 2 bases, 13 bases remained unmatched. The CDR3 coding sequence is TGTGCCAGCACCTCTCTGGGACAGTACTTCAACTATGGCTACACCTTC. This translates into CASTSLGQYFNYGYTF.

CDR3 in amino acids: CASSATGGRGRQPQHF. The CDR3 DNA sequence: TGTGCCAGCAGCGCCACGGGCGGGAGGGGGAGGCAGCCCCAGCATTTT. This chain joins TRBV7-8 and TRBJ1-5; D is possibly TRBD1 (6 bases). Trimming took 5 bases from V and 7 from J, leaving 21 bases between them. Germline V CDR1 and CDR2: SGHVS, FQNEAQ. The CDR3 is made up of 16 amino acids.

The V gene is TRBV7-2, the J gene TRBJ2-1; no clear D gene. V lost 5 bases to trimming and J lost 9 bases, with 14 bases between them. The germline V gene encodes CDR1 SGHTA and CDR2 FQGNSA. This CDR3 comprises 13 residues. The chain's CDR3 is CASSNRWAGEQFF. CDR3 bases: TGTGCCAGCAGCAACCGTTGGGCCGGTGAGCAGTTCTTC.

V is TRBV29-1 and J is TRBJ1-2; D is uncertain. Trimming took off 4 bases at V and 4 bases at J, with 10 bases between the two ends. The CDR3 covers 12 residues. Germline V gene lookup returns CDR1 SQVTM and CDR2 ANQGSEA. The CDR3 reads CSVVSGSYGYTF. DNA for the CDR3: TGCAGCGTTGTTTCCGGTTCCTATGGCTACACCTTC.

V and J are TRBV29-1 and TRBJ2-2; TRBD1 is a possible D gene (6 bases). CDR3 length equals 15 residues. Germline V gene sequence: CDR1 SQVTM, CDR2 ANQGSEA. Trimming left V 6 bases short and J 0 bases short, with 14 bases between. The CDR3 DNA reads TGCAGCGTATCGGGGACAACCTCGAACACCGGGGAGCTGTTTTTT. Translation: CSVSGTTSNTGELFF.

This rearrangement joins TRBV18 to TRBJ1-4; perhaps TRBD1 as D (5 bases). CDR1 is KGHSH, CDR2 LQKENI, per germline. CDR3 size: 16 residues. V was cut by 4 bases and J by 1 base, with 13 bases left in between. The CDR3 sequence: CASSQQTVQTNEKLFF. The CDR3 DNA reads TGTGCCAGCTCACAACAGACAGTCCAAACTAATGAAAAACTGTTTTTT.

The gene calls are TRBV4-3 and TRBJ1-5; perhaps TRBD1 as D (5 bases). The V gene lost 3 bases and the J gene lost 5 bases, with 14 bases spanning the gap. The CDR3 covers 15 residues. Germline V gene sequence: CDR1 LGHNA, CDR2 YSLEER. This CDR3 is CASSHLRGVDQPQHF. CDR3 DNA: TGCGCCAGCAGCCACCTAAGGGGCGTGGATCAGCCCCAGCATTTT.

This chain joins TRBV5-1 and TRBJ1-3; D is undetermined. V shed 2 bases and J shed 0 bases, with 9 bases lying between them. Germline-derived CDR1 and CDR2 are SGHRS and YFSETQ. The CDR3 is made up of 15 amino acids. CDR3 region: CASSLSQSSGNTIYF. The CDR3 coding sequence is TGCGCCAGCAGCTTATCACAGTCCTCTGGAAACACCATATATTTT.

The CDR3 reads CASATDYVVEQYF. The CDR3 region has the DNA TGTGCCAGCGCGACTGATTACGTTGTGGAGCAGTACTTC. This chain uses TRBV6-5 with TRBJ2-7; D unclear. The CDR3 runs 13 residues. In germline, CDR1 is MNHEY, CDR2 SVGAGI. Between the trimmed V and J ends, which lost 8 bases and 7 bases, there was a span of 18 bases.

The rearrangement joins TRBV28 to TRBJ1-4, with D maybe TRBD1 (5 bases). In germline, CDR1 is MDHEN, CDR2 SYDVKM. The CDR3 loop spans 15 amino acids. Trimming left V 4 bases short and J 6 bases short, with 15 bases between. DNA of the CDR3: TGTGCCAGCAGTTCCCGCGGGGCGGTGGATGAAAAACTGTTTTTT. Translation: CASSSRGAVDEKLFF.

Notes on this clone: The sample contains more than one DNA sequence encoding this CDR3. The rearrangement uses TRBV6-5 and TRBJ2-5; 9 positions agree with TRBD2. J lost 1 base, V lost 4 bases, and 7 bases had no gene match. The CDR3 is made up of 16 amino acids. Germline loops: CDR1 MNHEY, CDR2 SVGAGI. DNA of the CDR3: TGTGCCAGCAGTTCCCACGCGGGACTAGCCCAAGAGACCCAGTACTTC. Encoded protein: CASSSHAGLAQETQYF.

The chain employs TRBV11-2 and TRBJ1-1, with D perhaps TRBD1 (5 bases). Per germline, CDR1 SGHAT and CDR2 FQNNGV. Trimming stripped 5 bases from V and 5 bases from J, with 18 bases between. There are 15 residues in the CDR3. The CDR3 reads CASSPEQGVRTEAFF. CDR3 DNA sequence: TGTGCCAGCAGCCCGGAGCAAGGGGTGCGGACTGAAGCTTTCTTT.

This chain joins TRBV6-6 and TRBJ1-2, with 8 bases fitting TRBD1. CDR1 is MNHNY, CDR2 SVGAGI, per germline (reference sequence). The CDR3 runs to 15 residues. V shed 5 bases and J 3 bases; nucleotides not matched to a gene: 8. The CDR3 reads CASSLSTGEDYGYTF. Written as DNA, the CDR3 is TGTGCCAGCAGTCTCTCGACAGGGGAGGACTATGGCTACACCTTC.

The chain employs TRBV4-2 and TRBJ2-1, with 8 bases matching TRBD1. There are 15 residues in the CDR3. V lost 0 bases to trimming and J lost 3 bases; unmatched junction nucleotides: 1. CDR1 is LGHNA and CDR2 is YNFKEQ in the germline V gene. For the CDR3, the DNA is TGTGCCAGCAGCCAAGATGGGACAGGCTACAATGAGCAGTTCTTC. It encodes CASSQDGTGYNEQFF.

The V gene is TRBV2, the J gene TRBJ2-1; TRBD2 agrees at 8 bases. The CDR3 length is 17 residues. Losses at the gene ends were 2 bases for V and 7 bases for J; bases not matched to a gene: 13. Germline CDR1 reads SNHLY; CDR2 reads FYNNEI. CDR3 amino acids: CASSELGRAGGINEQFF. The DNA for the CDR3 is TGTGCCAGCAGTGAACTCGGTCGGGCGGGAGGCATAAATGAGCAGTTCTTC.

V is TRBV9 and J is TRBJ1-2; no clear D. Germline CDR1 reads SGDLS; CDR2 reads YYNGEE. The CDR3 has 14 amino acids. V was trimmed by 0 bases and J by 8 bases, leaving 14 bases between them. The CDR3 nucleotides are TGTGCCAGCAGCGTAGAACGGACCGCGGGAGGCTACACCTTC. Translation: CASSVERTAGGYTF.